Included here is one T cell receptor (beta chain) sequence, with context. No antigen is known for it. This entry belongs to a study of cytomegalovirus exposure and HLA in healthy donors. Study-level information: Findings of an earlier analysis included over 95 million unique TCR beta sequences from 190 million or so T cells.

J was trimmed by 5 bases and V by 4 bases; bases with no gene match: 5. The CDR3 is 15 residues long. Germline V gene lookup returns CDR1 SGHRS and CDR2 YFSETQ. The PCR made use of 60 Vbeta and 13 Jbeta primers. Profiled with immunoSEQ multiplex PCR; TCRdb holds only in-frame clones, not every one. The sample yields hundreds of thousands of clones, around 80% seen once. General study results and limits: Most TCR sequences showed up rarely, but some public TCRs showed up in many donors. Later analysis found that TCR beta chains associated with HLA were more clonally expanded than other, equally common chains. The study listed under 200 cytomegalovirus-associated TCR beta chains.

The receptor comes from a woman in her sixties in good health and CMV-seropositive. Sequencing was carried out using PBMCs. The rearrangement joins TRBV5-1 to TRBJ2-2; 10 bases map to TRBD1. This chain's CDR3 is CASSTGTGETGELFF. In DNA, the CDR3 is TGCGCCAGCAGCACCGGGACAGGGGAAACCGGGGAGCTGTTTTTT.